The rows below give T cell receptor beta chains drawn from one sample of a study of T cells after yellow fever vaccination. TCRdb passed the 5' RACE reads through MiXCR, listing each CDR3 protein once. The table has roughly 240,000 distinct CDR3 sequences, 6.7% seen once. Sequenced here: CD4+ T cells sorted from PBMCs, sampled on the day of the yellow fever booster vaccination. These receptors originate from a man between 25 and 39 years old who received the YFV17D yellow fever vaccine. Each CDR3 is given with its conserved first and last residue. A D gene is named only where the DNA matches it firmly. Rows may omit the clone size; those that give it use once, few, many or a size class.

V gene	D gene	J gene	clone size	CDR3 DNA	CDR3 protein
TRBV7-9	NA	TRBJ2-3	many	TGTGCCAGCAGCTTGGCAAGGGGAGATACGCAGTATTTT	CASSLARGDTQYF
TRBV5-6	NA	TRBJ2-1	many	TGTGCCAGCAGCTTGGGGCGGTCGGTCCGGGAGCAGTTCTTC	CASSLGRSVREQFF
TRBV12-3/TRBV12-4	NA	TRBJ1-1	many	TGTGCCAGCAGTGGACAGCGGAACACTGAAGCTTTCTTT	CASSGQRNTEAFF
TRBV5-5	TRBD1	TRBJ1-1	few	TGTGCCAGCAGCTTAACAGGGGGCGCGGCTGAAGCTTTCTTT	CASSLTGGAAEAFF
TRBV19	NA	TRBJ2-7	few	TGTGCCAGTAGTGTAGGTTTGGACTACGAGCAGTACTTC	CASSVGLDYEQYF
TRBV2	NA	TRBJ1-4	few	TGTGCCAGCACGAGGACACCTCGGGCTGAAAAACTGTTTTTT	CASTRTPRAEKLFF
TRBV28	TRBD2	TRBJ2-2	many	TGTGCCAGCAGTCTTGCTGGGACTAGCGGGGTCGGGGAGCTGTTTTTT	CASSLAGTSGVGELFF
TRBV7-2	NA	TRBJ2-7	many	TGTGCCAGCAGCTTATCCAGCTACGAGCAGTACTTC	CASSLSSYEQYF
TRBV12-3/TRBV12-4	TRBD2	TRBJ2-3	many	TGTGCCAGCAGTTCCCGAGAGCGGGAGGCAGATACGCAGTATTTT	CASSSREREADTQYF
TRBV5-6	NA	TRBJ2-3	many	TGTGCCAGCTCCTTGATCCCTAGCACAGATACGCAGTATTTT	CASSLIPSTDTQYF
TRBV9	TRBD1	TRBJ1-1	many	TGTGCCAGCAGCGTAGCTGGGACAGGGAGGGCTGAAGCTTTCTTT	CASSVAGTGRAEAFF
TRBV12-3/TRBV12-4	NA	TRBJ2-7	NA	TGTGCCAGCAGTTTGGGGGGGGCTCGCGGAGGCGAGCAGTACTTC	CASSLGGARGGEQYF
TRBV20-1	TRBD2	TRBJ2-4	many	TGCAGTGCTAGACCCCCAGCGGGAGTCACTAAAAACATTCAGTACTTC	CSARPPAGVTKNIQYF
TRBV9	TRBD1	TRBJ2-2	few	TGTGCCAGCAGCCTAATGGACAGGGTCGTCCCCGGGGAGCTGTTTTTT	CASSLMDRVVPGELFF
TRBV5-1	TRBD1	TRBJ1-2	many	TGCGCCAGCAGCCGGGACAGAGCCGACTATGGCTACACCTTC	CASSRDRADYGYTF
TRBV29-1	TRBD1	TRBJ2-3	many	TGCAGCGTAGCCCGACAGGGGAGCACAGATACGCAGTATTTT	CSVARQGSTDTQYF
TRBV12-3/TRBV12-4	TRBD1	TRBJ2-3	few	TGTGCCAGCAGTGTGGGACAGGGTAGTCCAGATACGCAGTATTTT	CASSVGQGSPDTQYF
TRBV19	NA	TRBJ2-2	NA	TGTGCCAGCACCCCTCCGTACTTAGTCACCGGGGAGCTGTTTTTT	CASTPPYLVTGELFF
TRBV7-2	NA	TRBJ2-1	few	TGTGCCAGCAGCCAGGCCGCGAACTCCTACAATGAGCAGTTCTTC	CASSQAANSYNEQFF
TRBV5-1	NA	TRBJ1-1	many	TGCGCCAGCACCCCTTGGACAGACGCTTCAATTGAAGCTTTCTTT	CASTPWTDASIEAFF
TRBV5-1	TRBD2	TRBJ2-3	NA	TGCGCCAGCAGCAGACTAGCGGGGGACACAGATACGCAGTATTTT	CASSRLAGDTDTQYF
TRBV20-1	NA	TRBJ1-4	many	TGCAGTGCTAGCCGCCAGGCTGGTGAAAAACTGTTTTTT	CSASRQAGEKLFF
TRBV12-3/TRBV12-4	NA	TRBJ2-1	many	TGTGCCAGCAGTCCCCCCCTCGGCGGAGGACCCTACAATGAGCAGTTCTTC	CASSPPLGGGPYNEQFF
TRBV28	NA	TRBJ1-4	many	TGTGCCAGCAAGGGCGATGCAACTAATGAAAAACTGTTTTTT	CASKGDATNEKLFF
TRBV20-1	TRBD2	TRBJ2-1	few	TGCAGTGCTTACCCTACTAGCGGGAGGGTAGTTGAGCAGTTCTTC	CSAYPTSGRVVEQFF
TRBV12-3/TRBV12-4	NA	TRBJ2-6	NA	TGTGCCAGCAGTGGACTTCAGGGATCTGGGGCCAACGTCCTGACTTTC	CASSGLQGSGANVLTF
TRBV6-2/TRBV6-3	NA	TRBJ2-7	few	TGTGCCAGCAGCCGGCCGTTGGGACTCCAGACCTACGAGCAGTACTTC	CASSRPLGLQTYEQYF
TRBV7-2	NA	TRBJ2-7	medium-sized	TGTGCCAGCAGCGTTACGCCCCCGGGGGAGCAGTACTTC	CASSVTPPGEQYF
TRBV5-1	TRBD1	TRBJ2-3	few	TGCGCCAGCAGCAGGGCATCGGGACAGGGGGTTCTTACGCAGTATTTT	CASSRASGQGVLTQYF
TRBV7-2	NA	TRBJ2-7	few	TGTGCCAGCAGCTCCTTCCAGGTCCAGTACTTC	CASSSFQVQYF
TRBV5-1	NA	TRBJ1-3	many	TGCGCCAGCAGCTTGGAGGGGACTGGAAACACCATATATTTT	CASSLEGTGNTIYF
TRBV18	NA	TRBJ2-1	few	TGTGCCAGCTCACCAGGGTTTGAGCAGTTCTTC	CASSPGFEQFF
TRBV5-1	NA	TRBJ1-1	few	TGCGCCAGCAGCTTAGGGCAGACTGCAAGAAAGAACACTGAAGCTTTCTTT	CASSLGQTARKNTEAFF
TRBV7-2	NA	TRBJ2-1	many	TGTGCCAGTGGACGGTACAATGAGCAGTTCTTC	CASGRYNEQFF
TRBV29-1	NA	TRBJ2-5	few	TGCAGCGTTGGCGGTGCCTGGGGCCCTCTCAAAGAGACCCAGTACTTC	CSVGGAWGPLKETQYF
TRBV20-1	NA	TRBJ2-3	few	TGCAGTGCTAGGCTAGCGTCGGACACAGATACGCAGTATTTT	CSARLASDTDTQYF
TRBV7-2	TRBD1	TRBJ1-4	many	TGTGCCAGCAGCTTAGGGGCCGGGACAGGGGTATTTGGGCTGTTTTTT	CASSLGAGTGVFGLFF
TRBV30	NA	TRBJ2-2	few	TGTGCCTGGACAGCGAACACCGGGGAGCTGTTTTTT	CAWTANTGELFF
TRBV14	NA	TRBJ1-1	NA	TGTGCCAGCAGCCAATGGTACACTGAAGCTTTCTTT	CASSQWYTEAFF
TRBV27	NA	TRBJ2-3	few	TGTGCCAGCAGTTCCCGGTCCGCAGATACGCAGTATTTT	CASSSRSADTQYF
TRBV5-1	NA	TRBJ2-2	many	TGCGCCAGCAGCTGGGGTGTAAAAACCGGGGAGCTGTTTTTT	CASSWGVKTGELFF
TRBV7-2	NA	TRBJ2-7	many	TGTGCCAGCAGCTTCCTCGGGTTCGAGCAGTACTTC	CASSFLGFEQYF
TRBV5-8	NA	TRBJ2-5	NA	TGTGCCAGCAGCTTGCTAAGGGCGGTGGAGACCCAGTACTTC	CASSLLRAVETQYF
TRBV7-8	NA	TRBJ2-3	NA	TGTGCCAGCAGCCCTGTGACTAGCACAGATACGCAGTATTTT	CASSPVTSTDTQYF
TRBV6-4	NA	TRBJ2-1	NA	TGTGCCAGCAGTGACTCTTACACCCTCTCCTACAATGAGCAGTTCTTC	CASSDSYTLSYNEQFF